This T cell receptor (beta chain) came from a study of OX40 agonist ivuxolimab in advanced cancers. Study-level information: Previous treatment with anti-PD-1, anti-PD-L1 or anti-CTLA-4 therapy was allowed; 35% to 50% had received some. Study results and limitations: Averaging showed that CD8+ T cells had more expanded clones than CD4+ did. Compared with others, partial responders at 0.1-3.0 mg/kg displayed clonal expansion among the lowest.

Repertoires were generated with immunoSEQ multiplex PCR, while TCRdb's copy carries only in-frame clones and drops some. The table records 66,000 or so clones, 65% to 85% of them present only once. As to this clone: Its target is not known.

The ends were cut back, 5 bases at V and 0 bases at J, with 16 bases in the middle. Germline V CDR1 and CDR2: MNHEY, SMNVEV (reference sequence). CDR3 length equals 16 residues. The TCR sequence derives from an adult with an advanced solid tumor such as melanoma, head and neck, liver or kidney cancer. This chain joins TRBV27 and TRBJ1-1; D gene unclear. The material was CD4+ or CD8+ T cells sorted from blood, obtained in a trial of the OX40 agonist ivuxolimab. The CDR3 reads CASSPSPGIMNTEAFF. The CDR3, as DNA: TGTGCCAGCAGTCCGAGTCCGGGCATCATGAACACTGAAGCTTTCTTT.